The clone carrying this T cell receptor (beta chain) appeared a few times. The V gene's germline CDR1 is LGHDT and CDR2 YNNKEL (reference sequence). The CDR3 consists of 16 residues. V lost 6 bases and J lost 1, with 16 bases in between. The sample originates from a study of identical twins. TCRdb re-derived calls from the 5' RACE reads in MiXCR, one entry per CDR3 protein. This table has some 730,000 distinct CDR3 sequences, around a sixth appearing once. In addition, the sample was reused for a study of T cells expressing NK-cell markers.

The sample taken for sequencing was PBMCs. The receptor comes from a woman aged 18-30 years in good health. This chain connects TRBV3-1 to TRBJ2-4; maybe TRBD2 (5 bases). CDR3 bases: TGTGCCAGCAGTCACAACGGGGTAAGCGCCAAAAACATTCAGTACTTC. Translating gives CASSHNGVSAKNIQYF. The entire variable domain, with the rest obtained from reference TRBV3-1 and TRBJ2-4, is as follows: DTAVSQTPKYLVTQMGNDKSIKCEQNLGHDTMYWYKQDSKKFLKIMFSYNNKELIINETVPNRFSPKSPDKAHLNLHINSLELGDSAVYFCASSHNGVSAKNIQYFGAGTRLSVL.